This TCR beta chain appears in the sequencing data of a study of vaccination and CD4 T cells after COVID-19. The CDR3 length is 13 residues. V trimming: 6 bases; J trimming: 2 bases; junction bases outside the gene matches: 3. CDR1 and CDR2 from the germline V gene are MNHNS and SASEGT. Regarding this clonotype: The target antigen is unknown.

Treatment reported: roughly 10-day PBMC culture with coronavirus spike peptide pools or control peptides (ViraFEST assay). Sequenced with the Oncomine TCR Beta short-read assay was DNA taken from cultured CD4+ T cells. TCRdb re-derived calls from the PCR reads in MiXCR, one entry per CDR3 protein. The sample records some 14,000 distinct CDR3 sequences, roughly 21% being singletons. The sequenced sample was cultured CD4+ T cells from blood. The V call is TRBV6-1, the J call TRBJ2-7; 8 bases fit TRBD2. The clonotype comes from a human donor with COVID-19. This CDR3 reads CASRRGLAYEQYF. CDR3 DNA sequence: TGTGCCAGCAGGCGGGGACTAGCCTACGAGCAGTACTTC.